What follows is one TCR beta chain and its context. Its recognized antigen is unknown. No base quality values were provided; no much bigger clone lies one nucleotide off. This sample was taken from a study of graft-versus-host responses after intestinal transplantation (dated by TCRdb to the early 2020s). A note on the overall study: Recipients received multivisceral, liver-intestinal, or isolated intestinal transplants. Of the 20 to 30 intestinal transplant recipients enrolled in the cohort, one of whom was a retransplant, a few patients without pretransplant specimens were excluded. Anti-thymocyte globulin induction was given to all recipients, followed by maintenance tacrolimus and steroids for approximately 3 years. Alloreactive clones were identified by sequencing pre-transplant mixed lymphocyte reaction products and comparing these products with unstimulated pre-transplant donor and recipient T cells. Samples from three later patients were sequenced in-house on an Illumina MiSeq with MiXCR processing rather than by the commercial service. A peak of at least 4% donor T cells among recipient peripheral blood mononuclear cells was the definition used for donor T cell macrochimerism. After intestinal transplantation, graft-versus-host and host-versus-graft alloreactive T cell clones in the graft, circulation and bone marrow were tracked using bulk TCR-beta CDR3 sequencing.

Results the study describes overall, beyond this receptor: GvH clones were detected in recipient bone marrow, and some of these GvH clones were observed earlier in ileal mucosa or blood, consistent with an intestinal mucosal origin. The conclusions were limited by the relatively low number and heterogeneity of the intestinal transplant patients. High GvH to HvG T cell clonal ratios were observed in the allografts of patients with donor T cell macrochimerism. Early after transplant, declines in HvG clones were associated with peak levels of circulating GvH clones.

Preparation of the library involved the immunoSEQ multiplex PCR assay. High-throughput TCR-beta CDR3 sequencing of genomic DNA from most patients was performed by Adaptive Biotechnologies. The authors' pipeline ran thus. TCR sequencing data were retrieved from Adaptive's ImmunoSEQ software for 15 to 20 patients, whereas a few other patients were processed with MiXCR and VDJtools. CDR3 nucleotide sequences shared between donor and recipient were removed because their origin could not be assigned. Alloreactive clones required at least 2-fold expansion over unstimulated cells and minimum CFSE-low frequency of 0.002% (template counts) or 0.001% (read counts). A clone was considered mappable if detected in the sequenced pre-transplant spleen, lymph node, or MLR CFSE-low populations of the donor or recipient. The cumulative frequency of alloreactive clones was calculated as a percentage of all sequences, weighted by copy number. TCRdb took over this immuneACCESS table, retaining in-frame rearrangements with V and J assigned. Such tables are incomplete; in checked studies, under half of the missing clones stem from an unresolved V gene, and the remainder is unexplained. Clonal size and the V and J genes are those of that table, whereas D and trimming came from the DNA. The sample records about 8,000 clones, 68% of which are singletons. The ten most abundant clones make up around 9.3% of the sample.

V loses 6 bases of germline sequence and J loses 8 bases, and the interval between the two ends is 7 bases. The CDR3 starts with the cysteine, ends with the phenylalanine, and has 11 residues. Only CDR3 DNA is held: 33 bases, read in frame from base 1. Reading the germline V gene gives CDR1 ENHRY and CDR2 SYGVKD. Intraepithelial and lamina propria lymphocytes were isolated from graft specimens using dithiothreitol, EDTA incubations and collagenase D digestion. Bulk TCR-beta sequencing was performed on serial intestinal graft biopsy specimens collected as late as 600 days after transplant. The rearrangement joined TRBV10-3 to TRBJ2-2, with the D gene too uncertain to name. The origin of this receptor is a human patient who received an intestinal transplant, so some T cells may come from the graft donor. The sample here was ileum tissue, taken approximately 460 days after transplant. The CDR3 protein sequence reads: CAISSIGELFF. The bases read TGTGCCATCAGCTCTATAGGGGAGCTGTTTTTT.